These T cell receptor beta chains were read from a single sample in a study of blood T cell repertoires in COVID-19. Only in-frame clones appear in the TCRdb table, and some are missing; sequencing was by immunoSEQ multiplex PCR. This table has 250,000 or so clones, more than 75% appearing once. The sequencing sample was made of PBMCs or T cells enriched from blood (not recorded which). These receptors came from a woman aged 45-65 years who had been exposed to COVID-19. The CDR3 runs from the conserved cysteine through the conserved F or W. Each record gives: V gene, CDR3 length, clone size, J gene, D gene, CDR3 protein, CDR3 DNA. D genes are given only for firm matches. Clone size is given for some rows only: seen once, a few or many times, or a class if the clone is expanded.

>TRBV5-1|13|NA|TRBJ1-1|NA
CASSLMTATEAFF
TGCGCCAGCAGCTTGATGACAGCGACTGAAGCTTTCTTT
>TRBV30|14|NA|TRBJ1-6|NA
CAWSSGSYNSPLHF
TGTGCCTGGAGTTCGGGATCCTATAATTCACCCCTCCACTTT
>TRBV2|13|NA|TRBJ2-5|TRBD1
CASRDRGSETQYF
TGTGCCAGCAGGGACAGGGGTTCGGAGACCCAGTACTTC
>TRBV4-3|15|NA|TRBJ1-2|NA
CASSRRVGGDYGYTF
TGCGCCAGCAGCCGAAGAGTCGGAGGGGACTATGGCTACACCTTC
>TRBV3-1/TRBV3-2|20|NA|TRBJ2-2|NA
CASSQDFNPPTGQLAGELFF
TGTGCCAGCAGCCAAGATTTTAATCCACCTACAGGGCAATTAGCCGGGGAGCTGTTTTTT
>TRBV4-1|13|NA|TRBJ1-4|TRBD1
CASGTGPNEKLFF
TGCGCCAGCGGGACAGGCCCGAATGAAAAACTGTTTTTT
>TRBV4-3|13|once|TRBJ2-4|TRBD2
CASSLEAGDIQYF
TGCGCCAGCAGCCTTGAGGCGGGGGACATTCAGTACTTC
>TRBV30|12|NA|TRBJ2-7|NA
CAWGGPLDEQYF
TGTGCCTGGGGGGGCCCCCTGGACGAGCAGTACTTC
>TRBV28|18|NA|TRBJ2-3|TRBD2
CASSAPSPGLAGADTQYF
TGTGCCAGCAGTGCCCCTTCCCCGGGACTAGCGGGGGCAGATACGCAGTATTTT
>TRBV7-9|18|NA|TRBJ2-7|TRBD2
CASSYPGTSGGHTYEQYF
TGTGCCAGCAGCTACCCCGGGACTAGCGGGGGCCATACCTACGAGCAGTACTTC
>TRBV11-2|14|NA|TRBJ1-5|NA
CASSLAGAHQPQHF
TGTGCCAGCAGCCTTGCGGGGGCGCATCAGCCCCAGCATTTT
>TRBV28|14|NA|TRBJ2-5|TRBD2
CASSTSGGGETQYF
TGTGCCAGCAGTACTAGCGGGGGGGGAGAGACCCAGTACTTC
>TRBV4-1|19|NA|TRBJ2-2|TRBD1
CASSPNERPGQANTGELFF
TGCGCCAGCAGCCCAAACGAACGACCGGGACAGGCGAACACCGGGGAGCTGTTTTTT
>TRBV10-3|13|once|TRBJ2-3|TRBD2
CAISGGITDTQYF
TGTGCCATTTCGGGGGGGATCACAGATACGCAGTATTTT
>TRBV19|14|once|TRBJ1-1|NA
CASRMGHTNTEAFF
TGTGCCAGTAGAATGGGACACACAAACACTGAAGCTTTCTTT
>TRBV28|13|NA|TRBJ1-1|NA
CASSLWGDTEAFF
TGTGCCAGCAGTTTATGGGGAGACACTGAAGCTTTCTTT
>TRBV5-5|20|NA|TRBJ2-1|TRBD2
CASSPSIGAGGPSSYNEQFF
TGTGCCAGCAGCCCAAGTATTGGAGCGGGGGGGCCGAGCTCCTACAATGAGCAGTTCTTC
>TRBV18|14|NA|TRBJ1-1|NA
CASSPPSVNTEAFF
TGTGCCAGCTCACCACCTAGTGTGAACACTGAAGCTTTCTTT
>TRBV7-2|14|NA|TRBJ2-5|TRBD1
CASSLGTGGETQYF
TGTGCCAGCAGCTTAGGTACAGGGGGAGAGACCCAGTACTTC
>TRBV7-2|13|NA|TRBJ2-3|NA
CASSSSGGHFVHF
TGTGCCAGCAGCTCCTCTGGGGGACACTTTGTGCATTTT
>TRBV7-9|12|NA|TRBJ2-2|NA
CASSLAHMTRDF
TGTGCCAGCAGCTTAGCGCATATGACTCGAGATTTT
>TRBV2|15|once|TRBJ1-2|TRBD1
CASRDIGTGSYGYTF
TGTGCCAGCAGAGATATCGGGACAGGGTCGTATGGCTACACCTTC
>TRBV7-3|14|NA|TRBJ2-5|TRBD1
CASSLGQAGETQYF
TGTGCCAGCAGCTTGGGACAGGCGGGAGAGACCCAGTACTTC
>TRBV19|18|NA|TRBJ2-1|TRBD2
CASSIVNPGTSGTNEQFF
TGTGCCAGTAGTATAGTCAACCCCGGGACTAGCGGGACCAATGAGCAGTTCTTC
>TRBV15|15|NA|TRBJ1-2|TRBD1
CATSRGTGATAGYTF
TGTGCCACCAGCAGGGGAACAGGGGCTACGGCTGGCTACACCTTC
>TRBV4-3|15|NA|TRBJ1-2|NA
CASSQDVRTNYGYTF
TGCGCCAGCAGCCAAGACGTCAGAACTAACTATGGCTACACCTTC
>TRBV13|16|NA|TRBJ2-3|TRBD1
CASSFRQGRRTDTQYF
TGTGCCAGCAGCTTCCGACAGGGGAGGAGGACAGATACGCAGTATTTT
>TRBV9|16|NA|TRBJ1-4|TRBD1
CASSVGTGVDREKLFF
TGTGCCAGCAGCGTTGGAACAGGGGTTGATCGTGAAAAACTGTTTTTT
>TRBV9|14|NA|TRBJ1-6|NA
CASSVGGENSPLHF
TGTGCCAGCAGCGTCGGGGGAGAGAATTCACCCCTCCACTTT
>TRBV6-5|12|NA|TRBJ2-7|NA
CASRSKHYEQYF
TGTGCCAGCCGGTCGAAGCACTACGAGCAGTACTTC
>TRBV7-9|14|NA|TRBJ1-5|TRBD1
CASSAQGAHQPQHF
TGTGCCAGCAGCGCACAGGGGGCCCATCAGCCCCAGCATTTT
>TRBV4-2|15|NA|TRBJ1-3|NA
CASSQDAGIGNTIYF
TGTGCCAGCAGCCAAGATGCCGGTATCGGAAACACCATATATTTT
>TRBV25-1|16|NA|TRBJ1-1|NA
CASSESQGQMNTEAFF
TGTGCCAGCAGTGAATCCCAGGGGCAAATGAACACTGAAGCTTTCTTT
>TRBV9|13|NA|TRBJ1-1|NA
CASSVAGYTEAFF
TGTGCCAGCAGCGTAGCAGGCTACACTGAAGCTTTCTTT
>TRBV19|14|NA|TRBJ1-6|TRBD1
CASSIGQGNSPLHF
TGTGCCAGTAGTATCGGACAGGGAAATTCACCCCTCCACTTT
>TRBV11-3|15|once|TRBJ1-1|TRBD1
CASSFGQGANTEAFF
TGTGCCAGCAGTTTCGGACAGGGGGCGAACACTGAAGCTTTCTTT
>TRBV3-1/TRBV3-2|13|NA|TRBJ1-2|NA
CASSQRGSGGYTF
TGTGCCAGCAGCCAACGGGGGTCTGGTGGCTACACCTTC
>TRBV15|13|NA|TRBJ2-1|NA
CATSDYYYNEQFF
TGTGCCACCAGCGACTATTACTACAATGAGCAGTTCTTC
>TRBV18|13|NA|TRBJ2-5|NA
CASSPIQGETQYF
TGTGCCAGCTCACCGATACAGGGTGAGACCCAGTACTTC
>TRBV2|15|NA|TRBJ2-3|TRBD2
CASSVLAGTTDTQYF
TGTGCCAGCAGTGTTCTAGCGGGGACCACAGATACGCAGTATTTT
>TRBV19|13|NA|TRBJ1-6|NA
CASRGGGYSPLHF
TGTGCCAGTAGAGGGGGGGGGTATTCACCCCTCCACTTT
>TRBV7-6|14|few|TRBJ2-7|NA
CASSRTTNSYEQYF
TGTGCCAGCAGCCGAACGACAAATTCCTACGAGCAGTACTTC
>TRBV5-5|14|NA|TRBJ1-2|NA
CASSLVPGRYGYTF
TGTGCCAGCAGCTTGGTTCCGGGAAGGTATGGCTACACCTTC
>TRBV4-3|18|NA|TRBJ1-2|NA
CASSQGSYGGAANYGYTF
TGCGCCAGCAGCCAAGGCTCCTATGGGGGGGCAGCTAACTATGGCTACACCTTC
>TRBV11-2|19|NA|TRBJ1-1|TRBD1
CASSLGRNSGTGEGTEAFF
TGTGCCAGCAGCTTAGGGCGTAATTCCGGGACAGGGGAGGGCACTGAAGCTTTCTTT
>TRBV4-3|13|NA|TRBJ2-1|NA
CASSQSSGYEQFF
TGCGCCAGCAGCCAAAGCTCGGGATATGAGCAGTTCTTC
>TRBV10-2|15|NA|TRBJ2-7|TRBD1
CASSEGTAQSYEQYF
TGCGCCAGCAGTGAAGGGACAGCTCAATCCTACGAGCAGTACTTC
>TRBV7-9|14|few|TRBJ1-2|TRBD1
CASSRLTGGYGYTF
TGTGCCAGCAGCCGGCTGACAGGGGGCTATGGCTACACCTTC
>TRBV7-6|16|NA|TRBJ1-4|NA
CASSPLLQTGKEKLFF
TGTGCCAGCAGCCCCCTACTCCAAACAGGGAAGGAAAAACTGTTTTTT
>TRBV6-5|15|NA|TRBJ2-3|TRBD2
CASRSSSGGTDTQYF
TGTGCCAGCCGGTCGTCAAGCGGGGGAACAGATACGCAGTATTTT